The 19 T cell receptor beta chains below come from one sample, sequenced in a study of blood T cell repertoires in COVID-19. Assay: immunoSEQ multiplex PCR; the TCRdb copy retains only in-frame clones and omits some. Of about 97,000 clones listed, roughly 80% are singletons. Sequencing was done on a sample of peripheral blood. The receptors stem from a man in his 60s with acute or convalescent COVID-19.

The chain carries TRBV5-4 and TRBJ2-7; D ambiguous. The CDR3 is 13 residues long. V lost 4 bases and J lost 1, with 9 bases in between. Germline CDR1 and CDR2: SGHNT and YYREEE (reference sequence). The CDR3 DNA sequence: TGTGCCAGCAGCGACTCTATTTCCTACGAGCAGTACTTC. Translated: CASSDSISYEQYF.

The rearrangement links TRBV11-2 to TRBJ2-5; 9 bases are shared with TRBD2. There are 15 residues in the CDR3. Germline V CDR1 and CDR2: SGHAT, FQNNGV. The V and J ends lost 4 bases and 2 bases, in that order; junction bases with no gene match: 5. This CDR3 reads CASSSRGGPQETQYF. CDR3 nucleotide sequence: TGTGCCAGCAGCTCGCGGGGGGGACCGCAAGAGACCCAGTACTTC.

V gene TRBV4-3 combines with J gene TRBJ2-1; 7 bases are a match to TRBD2. The CDR3 length is 15 residues. V dropped 4 bases and J dropped 5; count of bases not matched to a gene: 8. The germline gives CDR1 LGHNA, CDR2 YSLEER. The CDR3 region is CASSRAVGGNNEQFF. In nucleotides, the CDR3 is TGCGCCAGCAGCCGAGCCGTCGGGGGGAACAATGAGCAGTTCTTC.

The rearrangement links TRBV30 to TRBJ1-1; D is undetermined. The CDR3 totals 14 residues. The germline V gene encodes CDR1 GTSNPN and CDR2 SVGIG (reference sequence). V was clipped by 0 bases and J by 0 bases, with 8 bases between them. CDR3 residues: CAWSVLSVNTEAFF. CDR3 nucleotide sequence: TGTGCCTGGAGTGTACTTTCCGTGAACACTGAAGCTTTCTTT.

The chain joins TRBV4-1 to TRBJ2-5; 13 bases line up with TRBD2. Germline CDR1 MGHRA, CDR2 YSYEKL. The CDR3 has 16 residues. With V trimmed by 0 bases and J by 5 bases, 3 bases remained unmatched. CDR3 DNA sequence: TGCGCCAGCAGCCAAGAGGGGACTAGCGGGATCGAGACCCAGTACTTC. Translated, it gives CASSQEGTSGIETQYF.

As for this clone: A read error may explain this, as a much larger clone is one base away. The chain recombines TRBV18 with TRBJ2-7; weak D call: TRBD2 (5 bases). The CDR3 has 13 residues. V lost 4 bases and J 6 bases, leaving 13 bases between the germline ends. Germline V gene sequence: CDR1 KGHSH, CDR2 LQKENI. CDR3 sequence: CASSHGRGAEQYF. In DNA, the CDR3 is TGTGCCAGCTCACACGGACGGGGAGCCGAGCAGTACTTC.

V and J are TRBV28 and TRBJ2-3, with TRBD1 matching 7 bases. With 2 bases clipped from V and 4 bases from J, the junction kept 3 bases outside the gene matches. This CDR3 is built from 14 residues. The germline V gene has CDR1 MDHEN and CDR2 SYDVKM. The CDR3 DNA follows: TGTGCCAGCAGTTTAACAGGGACAGCAGATACGCAGTATTTT. Translated, it gives CASSLTGTADTQYF. Complete variable domain (other parts from reference TRBV28 and TRBJ2-3): DVKVTQSSRYLVKRTGEKVFLECVQDMDHENMFWYRQDPGLGLRLIYFSYDVKMKEKGDIPEGYSVSREKKERFSLILESASTNQTSMYLCASSLTGTADTQYFGPGTRLTVL.

The J gene is TRBJ1-1, the V gene TRBV3-1 (or the pseudogene TRBV3-2), with unresolved D. Germline V CDR1 and CDR2: LGHDT, YNNKEL (reference sequence). This CDR3 is 18 amino acids long. The V end was cut by 0 bases, the J end by 3 bases, with 20 bases between. The CDR3 here is CASSQDLGSSHRDTEAFF. In nucleotides, the CDR3 is TGTGCCAGCAGCCAAGATCTCGGATCCAGCCACCGGGACACTGAAGCTTTCTTT.

This clone showed up just once. This rearrangement joins TRBV28 to TRBJ1-2, with 7 bases fitting TRBD1. CDR3 size: 18 residues. With 7 bases clipped from V and 3 bases from J, the junction kept 20 bases outside the gene matches. Germline loops: CDR1 MDHEN, CDR2 SYDVKM. The CDR3 here is CASNTQGGPPAAYYGYTF. The CDR3 nucleotides read TGTGCCAGCAACACCCAGGGGGGACCCCCAGCAGCCTACTATGGCTACACCTTC.

This clone was detected only a few times. The J gene is TRBJ2-6, the V gene TRBV30; possible D gene TRBD2, 6 bases. Per the germline V gene, CDR1 is GTSNPN and CDR2 is SVGIG (reference sequence). The CDR3 contains 17 residues. V gave up 1 base and J gave up 0 bases, with 13 bases separating them. The CDR3 DNA sequence: TGTGCCTGGAGTGGGGAGGTCAAATTCTCTGGGGCCAACGTCCTGACTTTC. It specifies CAWSGEVKFSGANVLTF.

The chain recombines TRBV2 with TRBJ2-1; perhaps TRBD1 as D (5 bases). Germline lookup yields CDR1 SNHLY and CDR2 FYNNEI. The CDR3 has 15 residues. Trimming cost V 2 bases and J 7 bases, with 15 bases left between them. CDR3 DNA: TGTGCCAGCAGTGAACTGGCCAGGGTGGGGAATGAGCAGTTCTTC. It encodes CASSELARVGNEQFF.

The chain combines TRBV10-2 with TRBJ1-3, with TRBD1 matching 7 bases. The CDR3 runs to 14 residues. Germline values: CDR1 WSHSY, CDR2 SAAADI. With 4 bases clipped from V and 2 bases from J, the junction kept 2 bases outside the gene matches. Here the CDR3 reads CASSVTGTGNTIYF. The CDR3 DNA follows: TGCGCCAGCAGTGTGACAGGGACTGGAAACACCATATATTTT.

The rearrangement joins TRBV6-5 to TRBJ2-7, with 9 bases lining up with TRBD1. J was trimmed by 4 bases and V by 6 bases; bases with no gene match: 10. Germline V gives CDR1 MNHEY, CDR2 SVGAGI. This CDR3 spans 15 amino acids. The CDR3 sequence is CASSRAQGTGYEQYF. The CDR3 nucleotides read TGTGCCAGCAGCCGAGCGCAGGGGACAGGGTACGAGCAGTACTTC.

The V and J genes are TRBV6-5 and TRBJ2-1; 8 bases fit TRBD2. The CDR3 is made up of 15 amino acids. In germline, CDR1 is MNHEY, CDR2 SVGAGI. Losses at the gene ends were 8 bases for V and 6 bases for J; bases not matched to a gene: 12. In nucleotides, the CDR3 is TGTGCCAGCGGACCCGGGACTAGTTGGTTCAATGAGCAGTTCTTC. It translates to CASGPGTSWFNEQFF.

This chain's CDR3 is CASSSGLMQETQYF. As DNA, the CDR3 is TGTGCCAGCAGCTCGGGACTGATGCAAGAGACCCAGTACTTC. The chain employs TRBV5-4 and TRBJ2-5; tentatively, D is TRBD2 (6 bases). Trimming took 3 bases from V and 2 from J, leaving 11 bases between them. Germline values: CDR1 SGHNT, CDR2 YYREEE (reference sequence). The CDR3 is made up of 14 amino acids.

V gene TRBV4-3 combines with J gene TRBJ2-1; D not certain. CDR3 size: 14 residues. The germline gives CDR1 LGHNA, CDR2 YSLEER. V dropped 2 bases and J dropped 9 bases, with 14 bases sitting between them. Written as DNA, the CDR3 is TGCGCCAGCAGCCAATACTCGCGCGGCGGTGAGCAGTTCTTC. Amino acid sequence: CASSQYSRGGEQFF.

The V and J genes are TRBV6-1 and TRBJ2-2; the D gene is possibly TRBD2 (5 bases). The CDR3 runs to 17 residues. CDR1 and CDR2 (germline): MNHNS, SASEGT. Trimming took off 3 bases at V and 3 bases at J, with 17 bases between the two ends. CDR3 protein: CASSDIVGGRDTGELFF. The CDR3 DNA reads TGTGCCAGCAGTGACATCGTCGGCGGGCGTGACACCGGGGAGCTGTTTTTT.

V is TRBV6-2 or TRBV6-3 and J is TRBJ2-5; weak D call: TRBD1 (6 bases). V gave up 2 bases and J gave up 1 base, with 8 bases separating them. The germline V gene encodes CDR1 MNHEY and CDR2 SVGEGT. The CDR3 sequence is 14 residues long. The CDR3, as DNA: TGTGCCAGCAGTTACGGACAGTCCCAAGAGACCCAGTACTTC. Amino acids: CASSYGQSQETQYF.

Only one count was recorded for this clone. The chain employs TRBV28 and TRBJ2-1; 7 nucleotides match TRBD2. The CDR3 sequence is 14 residues long. V lost 6 bases, J lost 5 bases, and 7 bases stayed unmatched. Per germline, CDR1 MDHEN and CDR2 SYDVKM. CDR3 in amino acids: CASRIGLVDNEQFF. In nucleotides, the CDR3 is TGTGCCAGCAGAATTGGACTAGTTGACAATGAGCAGTTCTTC.